A selection of T cell receptor beta chains follows, all from one sample in a study of CD8 T cells in ankylosing spondylitis. TCRdb itself ran the 5' RACE reads through MiXCR, one entry per CDR3 protein. This sample has hundreds of thousands of distinct CDR3 sequences, with 10% to 15% found just once. Sequenced sample: blood, either unsorted or a sorted T cell fraction (not recorded which). The receptors derive from a male donor with ankylosing spondylitis. CDR3s include the opening cysteine and the closing phenylalanine or tryptophan. The order of the fields is clone size, D gene, V gene, J gene, CDR3 protein, CDR3 DNA. A D gene is named only where the DNA matches it firmly. Part of the rows lack a size; the others show once, few, many or a class for expanded clones.

clone_size: NA
d_call: NA
v_call: TRBV7-2
j_call: TRBJ2-2
cdr3_aa: CASSLLGQNTGELFF
cdr3_nt: TGTGCCAGCAGCTTACTCGGACAAAACACCGGGGAGCTGTTTTTT

clone_size: NA
d_call: NA
v_call: TRBV5-1
j_call: TRBJ1-6
cdr3_aa: CASSLEGDNGSPLHF
cdr3_nt: TGCGCCAGCAGCTTGGAGGGGGACAACGGGTCACCCCTCCACTTT

clone_size: few
d_call: NA
v_call: TRBV7-2
j_call: TRBJ2-5
cdr3_aa: CASSYWGSETQYF
cdr3_nt: TGTGCCAGCAGCTACTGGGGGTCGGAGACCCAGTACTTC

clone_size: few
d_call: TRBD2
v_call: TRBV6-2/TRBV6-3
j_call: TRBJ2-5
cdr3_aa: CASSYWGLATGQETQYF
cdr3_nt: TGTGCCAGCAGTTACTGGGGACTAGCAACGGGCCAAGAGACCCAGTACTTC

clone_size: NA
d_call: NA
v_call: TRBV7-2
j_call: TRBJ2-7
cdr3_aa: CASSLKAALGYEQYF
cdr3_nt: TGTGCCAGCAGCTTAAAGGCCGCGTTAGGCTACGAGCAGTACTTC

clone_size: NA
d_call: NA
v_call: TRBV5-1
j_call: TRBJ2-5
cdr3_aa: CASTSLGLQETQYF
cdr3_nt: TGCGCCAGCACCTCACTCGGCCTCCAAGAGACCCAGTACTTC

clone_size: NA
d_call: NA
v_call: TRBV7-2
j_call: TRBJ1-1
cdr3_aa: CASTLRGGDTEAFF
cdr3_nt: TGTGCCAGCACCTTAAGGGGAGGGGACACTGAAGCTTTCTTT

clone_size: few
d_call: NA
v_call: TRBV7-6
j_call: TRBJ2-5
cdr3_aa: CASSLRGDPTPQTQYF
cdr3_nt: TGTGCCAGCAGCTTAAGAGGGGACCCTACACCCCAGACCCAGTACTTC

clone_size: NA
d_call: NA
v_call: TRBV4-2
j_call: TRBJ1-2
cdr3_aa: CASSQESVGYTF
cdr3_nt: TGTGCCAGCAGCCAAGAATCGGTTGGCTACACCTTC

clone_size: many
d_call: NA
v_call: TRBV29-1
j_call: TRBJ2-1
cdr3_aa: CSVEGQPGVSNEQFF
cdr3_nt: TGCAGCGTTGAAGGACAGCCAGGGGTTAGCAATGAGCAGTTCTTC

clone_size: many
d_call: TRBD1
v_call: TRBV4-3
j_call: TRBJ2-5
cdr3_aa: CASSQAGTARETQYF
cdr3_nt: TGCGCCAGCAGCCAAGCGGGGACAGCGAGAGAGACCCAGTACTTC

clone_size: few
d_call: NA
v_call: TRBV28
j_call: TRBJ2-3
cdr3_aa: CASSLSPTDTDTQYF
cdr3_nt: TGTGCCAGCAGTTTATCCCCGACTGACACAGATACGCAGTATTTT

clone_size: few
d_call: NA
v_call: TRBV20-1
j_call: TRBJ2-7
cdr3_aa: CSAPHAASSSYEQYF
cdr3_nt: TGCAGTGCTCCCCACGCGGCCTCGAGCTCCTACGAGCAGTACTTC

clone_size: many
d_call: NA
v_call: TRBV20-1
j_call: TRBJ2-5
cdr3_aa: CSARDTGRETQYF
cdr3_nt: TGCAGTGCTAGAGATACGGGGAGGGAGACCCAGTACTTC

clone_size: few
d_call: NA
v_call: TRBV7-2
j_call: TRBJ2-5
cdr3_aa: CASSLGGGAQTQYF
cdr3_nt: TGTGCCAGCAGCTTAGGAGGGGGAGCACAGACCCAGTACTTC

clone_size: few
d_call: NA
v_call: TRBV20-1
j_call: TRBJ2-7
cdr3_aa: CSASAGLSYEQYF
cdr3_nt: TGCAGTGCTTCCGCGGGACTTTCCTACGAGCAGTACTTC

clone_size: NA
d_call: TRBD2
v_call: TRBV4-1
j_call: TRBJ2-5
cdr3_aa: CASSHVPRLAKTQETQYF
cdr3_nt: TGCGCCAGCAGCCACGTGCCGAGACTAGCGAAGACCCAAGAGACCCAGTACTTC

clone_size: many
d_call: NA
v_call: TRBV12-3/TRBV12-4
j_call: TRBJ1-5
cdr3_aa: CASSFSLGGDSNQPQHF
cdr3_nt: TGTGCCAGCAGTTTTTCTCTGGGCGGGGATAGCAATCAGCCCCAGCATTTT

clone_size: NA
d_call: TRBD2
v_call: TRBV7-2
j_call: TRBJ2-7
cdr3_aa: CASSSSSGGSYEQYF
cdr3_nt: TGTGCCAGCAGCTCCAGTAGCGGGGGCTCCTACGAGCAGTACTTC

clone_size: NA
d_call: NA
v_call: TRBV20-1
j_call: TRBJ1-5
cdr3_aa: CSATRGGESNQPQHF
cdr3_nt: TGCAGTGCTACCCGAGGAGGGGAGAGCAATCAGCCCCAGCATTTT

clone_size: NA
d_call: NA
v_call: TRBV20-1
j_call: TRBJ1-5
cdr3_aa: CSARDGGGLSNQPQHF
cdr3_nt: TGCAGTGCTAGAGATGGGGGTGGGCTTAGCAATCAGCCCCAGCATTTT

clone_size: NA
d_call: NA
v_call: TRBV7-9
j_call: TRBJ2-7
cdr3_aa: CASSLGASTHEQYF
cdr3_nt: TGTGCCAGCAGCTTAGGGGCCTCTACCCACGAGCAGTACTTC

clone_size: NA
d_call: NA
v_call: TRBV18
j_call: TRBJ2-7
cdr3_aa: CASSRGGYPTYEQYF
cdr3_nt: TGTGCCAGCTCACGAGGAGGTTACCCGACCTACGAGCAGTACTTC

clone_size: NA
d_call: NA
v_call: TRBV20-1
j_call: TRBJ2-3
cdr3_aa: CSANLVRTDTQYF
cdr3_nt: TGCAGTGCTAACCTGGTACGCACAGATACGCAGTATTTT

clone_size: many
d_call: NA
v_call: TRBV18
j_call: TRBJ1-4
cdr3_aa: CASSPRIGAGAEKLFF
cdr3_nt: TGTGCCAGCTCACCACGTATAGGGGCTGGGGCTGAAAAACTGTTTTTT

clone_size: NA
d_call: NA
v_call: TRBV4-1
j_call: TRBJ2-7
cdr3_aa: CASSRLFYEQYF
cdr3_nt: TGCGCCAGCAGCCGACTCTTCTACGAGCAGTACTTC

clone_size: many
d_call: TRBD2
v_call: TRBV5-1
j_call: TRBJ2-1
cdr3_aa: CASSWSPSGRDNEQFF
cdr3_nt: TGCGCCAGCAGCTGGAGTCCTAGCGGGAGGGACAATGAGCAGTTCTTC

clone_size: NA
d_call: NA
v_call: TRBV7-9
j_call: TRBJ2-3
cdr3_aa: CASSLRFQGGDTQYF
cdr3_nt: TGTGCCAGCAGCTTGCGGTTCCAGGGAGGAGATACGCAGTATTTT

clone_size: NA
d_call: NA
v_call: TRBV7-2
j_call: TRBJ2-3
cdr3_aa: CASSPQGPLAHTDTQYF
cdr3_nt: TGTGCCAGCAGCCCCCAGGGGCCACTAGCCCACACAGATACGCAGTATTTT

clone_size: many
d_call: NA
v_call: TRBV20-1
j_call: TRBJ1-1
cdr3_aa: CSAPPHAGTEAFF
cdr3_nt: TGCAGTGCTCCCCCCCACGCCGGGACTGAAGCTTTCTTT

clone_size: many
d_call: NA
v_call: TRBV7-2
j_call: TRBJ2-7
cdr3_aa: CASSYTREFEQYF
cdr3_nt: TGTGCCAGCAGCTATACACGGGAGTTCGAGCAGTACTTC

clone_size: NA
d_call: TRBD1
v_call: TRBV20-1
j_call: TRBJ1-6
cdr3_aa: CSASDRGRRDSPLHF
cdr3_nt: TGCAGTGCATCGGACAGGGGGCGCCGGGATTCACCCCTCCACTTT

clone_size: NA
d_call: NA
v_call: TRBV24-1
j_call: TRBJ2-7
cdr3_aa: CATSDRASPNPYEQYF
cdr3_nt: TGTGCCACCAGTGATCGCGCCAGTCCCAACCCCTACGAGCAGTACTTC

clone_size: few
d_call: NA
v_call: TRBV27
j_call: TRBJ1-2
cdr3_aa: CASSFRQGNLWWAGYTF
cdr3_nt: TGTGCCAGCAGTTTTAGGCAGGGGAATCTGTGGTGGGCTGGCTACACCTTC

clone_size: NA
d_call: NA
v_call: TRBV10-3
j_call: TRBJ2-7
cdr3_aa: CAISTHLTSSYEQYF
cdr3_nt: TGTGCCATCAGTACACATCTCACCTCCTCCTACGAGCAGTACTTC

clone_size: few
d_call: TRBD1
v_call: TRBV28
j_call: TRBJ1-2
cdr3_aa: CASSLSSRGQGYGYTF
cdr3_nt: TGTGCCAGCAGTTTATCAAGCAGAGGACAGGGCTATGGCTACACCTTC

clone_size: few
d_call: NA
v_call: TRBV5-1
j_call: TRBJ1-2
cdr3_aa: CASSDLQGRNGYTF
cdr3_nt: TGCGCCAGCAGCGATCTACAGGGTAGAAATGGCTACACCTTC

clone_size: NA
d_call: NA
v_call: TRBV29-1
j_call: TRBJ2-1
cdr3_aa: CSVRPAAEFF
cdr3_nt: TGCAGCGTACGACCAGCCGCGGAGTTCTTC

clone_size: few
d_call: NA
v_call: TRBV6-5
j_call: TRBJ2-4
cdr3_aa: CASSYSGPGPRGIQYF
cdr3_nt: TGTGCCAGCAGTTACTCGGGGCCGGGACCCCGGGGCATTCAGTACTTC

clone_size: few
d_call: NA
v_call: TRBV19
j_call: TRBJ2-7
cdr3_aa: CASSIDGSYSYEQYF
cdr3_nt: TGTGCCAGTAGTATCGATGGAAGTTATTCCTACGAGCAGTACTTC

clone_size: few
d_call: NA
v_call: TRBV5-1
j_call: TRBJ2-2
cdr3_aa: CASSWSAANTGELFF
cdr3_nt: TGCGCCAGCAGCTGGTCGGCAGCGAACACCGGGGAGCTGTTTTTT

clone_size: few
d_call: TRBD2
v_call: TRBV20-1
j_call: TRBJ2-7
cdr3_aa: CSARDFLAGGPLHEQYF
cdr3_nt: TGCAGTGCTAGAGATTTTCTAGCGGGAGGGCCCTTGCACGAGCAGTACTTC

clone_size: NA
d_call: TRBD2
v_call: TRBV29-1
j_call: TRBJ2-3
cdr3_aa: CSVRLAEFTDTQYF
cdr3_nt: TGCAGCGTGAGACTAGCGGAGTTCACAGATACGCAGTATTTT

clone_size: many
d_call: NA
v_call: TRBV6-5
j_call: TRBJ1-6
cdr3_aa: CASSTGNSPLHF
cdr3_nt: TGTGCCAGCAGTACAGGGAATTCACCCCTCCACTTT

clone_size: few
d_call: TRBD2
v_call: TRBV7-2
j_call: TRBJ2-3
cdr3_aa: CASSSSGISFTDTQYF
cdr3_nt: TGTGCCAGCAGCTCTAGCGGGATCTCTTTCACAGATACGCAGTATTTT